What follows is one T cell receptor beta chain and its context. This specimen belongs to a study of shared clonotypes between healthy human individuals. Terminally differentiated effector memory CD45RA+ cells were left out of the naive CD8 fraction, which was CD45RO-negative and positively selected for CCR7. Sequencing was performed with immunoSEQ multiplex PCR; in TCRdb, only in-frame clones are kept and a portion is missing. In the table there are approximately 2,000,000 clones, around 93% of which are singletons. CDR1 and CDR2 (germline): MGHDK, SYGVNS. The CDR3 runs 15 residues. Trimming at V came to 2 bases and at J to 8 bases, leaving 6 bases not matched to a gene.

The sequenced sample was naive CD8+ T cells from PBMCs. This TCR derives from a man in his late teens or twenties in good health. Some clones in this sample may be carry-over from other donors' samples. The gene calls are TRBV25-1 and TRBJ2-1, with 10 bases fitting TRBD1. The CDR3 nucleotides are TGTGCCAGCAGTGAACCCGACAGGGGGCACCATGAGCAGTTCTTC. Translating it yields CASSEPDRGHHEQFF. Complete variable domain (other parts from reference TRBV25-1 and TRBJ2-1): EADIYQTPRYLVIGTGKKITLECSQTMGHDKMYWYQQDPGMELHLIHYSYGVNSTEKGDLSSESTVSRIRTEHFPLTLESARPSHTSQYLCASSEPDRGHHEQFFGPGTRLTVL.